This entry concerns a single T cell receptor beta chain. The data derive from a study of beta chain features in type 1 diabetes. The isolated RNA, all of it, was reverse transcribed, so expressed TCRB transcripts were what got sequenced. Assay used: immunoSEQ multiplex PCR; TCRdb lists only in-frame clones, some missing. The table records 400,000 to 450,000 clones, around 13% of them present only once. The CDR3 covers 13 residues. CDR1 ENHRY and CDR2 SYGVKD come from the germline V gene. V shed 6 bases and J shed 1 base, with 8 bases lying between them. This chain links TRBV10-3 with TRBJ2-3; D remains unclear. This clonotype was obtained from a man between 25 and 39 years old in good health. What was sequenced was naive CD4+ T cells from blood. The CDR3 region is CAIRGKGTDTQYF. DNA for the CDR3: TGTGCCATCAGGGGGAAAGGCACAGATACGCAGTATTTT.